Presented here are 24 T cell receptor beta chains from one specimen sequenced in a study of identical twins. TCRdb re-called the 5' RACE reads through MiXCR, storing one row per CDR3 protein. The repertoire consists of roughly 240,000 distinct CDR3 sequences, with 7.5% occurring once and the leading ten covering around 5%. The same sample was also used in a study of yellow fever vaccine responses in identical twins.

Sequenced: CD8+ T cells sorted from blood. These receptor sequences come from a woman aged 18-29 years in good health.

This clonotype was found many times. The CDR3 coding sequence is TGTGCCAGCAGCCAAGAGACAGGCACAGATACGCAGTATTTT. Translating it yields CASSQETGTDTQYF. The chain uses TRBV4-2 and TRBJ2-3; TRBD1 is a possible D gene (5 bases). This CDR3 spans 14 amino acids. V lost 0 bases, J lost 1 base, and 5 bases lay in between. Germline V gene sequence: CDR1 LGHNA, CDR2 YNFKEQ.

In its sample, this clonotype was seen many times. This chain joins TRBV7-9 and TRBJ2-1, with 11 bases that match TRBD2. The CDR3 loop spans 14 amino acids. The ends lost 4 bases at V and 5 bases at J; junction bases unmatched: 1. Germline lookup yields CDR1 SEHNR and CDR2 FQNEAQ (reference sequence). The CDR3 here is CASSSGLADNEQFF. The CDR3 coding sequence is TGTGCCAGCAGCTCGGGACTAGCGGACAATGAGCAGTTCTTC.

This clonotype has only a few counts. The chain is built from TRBV5-1 and TRBJ1-1; D unclear. This CDR3 contains 12 residues. Germline CDR1 and CDR2: SGHRS and YFSETQ. V shed 0 bases and J shed 11 bases, with 11 bases lying between them. DNA for the CDR3: TGCGCCAGCAGCTTGGTTGGGTTCGGGGCTTTCTTT. Encoded protein: CASSLVGFGAFF.

This clonotype was found many times. J is TRBJ1-1 and V is TRBV4-2, with D unresolved. The V end was cut by 5 bases, the J end by 0 bases, with 7 bases between. The germline V gene encodes CDR1 LGHNA and CDR2 YNFKEQ. The CDR3 spans 13 residues. CDR3 residues: CASSDGMNTEAFF. The CDR3 coding sequence is TGTGCCAGCAGCGATGGAATGAACACTGAAGCTTTCTTT.

This clonotype came up many times. This chain uses TRBV27 with TRBJ2-2; perhaps TRBD1 as D (6 bases). The length of the CDR3 is 15 residues. Germline V gene data show CDR1 as MNHEY and CDR2 as SMNVEV (reference sequence). V was pared by 5 bases and J by 4 bases, with 14 bases between. CDR3 DNA: TGTGCCAGCAGTCCCCAGCCACAGGGCACCGGGGAGCTGTTTTTT. It translates to CASSPQPQGTGELFF.

This clonotype has a count of ten or more. The V and J genes are TRBV7-9 and TRBJ2-3, with 13 bases matching TRBD2. This CDR3 has 15 amino acids. Trimming removed 5 bases from V and 5 bases from J; junction bases left unmatched: 4. The germline CDR1 and CDR2 sequences are SEHNR and FQNEAQ (reference sequence). The chain's CDR3 is CASSPGLAGLDTQYF. The CDR3 DNA is TGTGCCAGCAGCCCGGGACTAGCGGGGTTAGATACGCAGTATTTT.

The chain uses TRBV20-1 and TRBJ2-7; 9 bases are a match to TRBD2. Germline-derived CDR1 and CDR2 are DFQATT and SNEGSKA (reference sequence). Trimming cost V 6 bases and J 3 bases; bases outside gene matches: 15. The CDR3 length is 16 residues. The CDR3 loop reads CSALIDIAGAGYEQYF. The CDR3 nucleotides are TGCAGTGCCCTAATAGACATAGCGGGAGCGGGCTACGAGCAGTACTTC.

The sample holds a few counts of this clonotype. V gene TRBV12-5 combines with J gene TRBJ2-5; unclear D gene. The CDR3 extends over 14 amino acids. V was pared by 2 bases and J by 1 base, with 8 bases between. The V gene's germline CDR1 is LGHNT and CDR2 FRNRAP. The CDR3 reads CASGLWGIQETQYF. CDR3 in DNA: TGTGCTAGTGGTTTGTGGGGAATCCAAGAGACCCAGTACTTC. The whole variable domain, remainder taken from reference TRBV12-5 and TRBJ2-5, is DARVTQTPRHKVTEMGQEVTMRCQPILGHNTVFWYRQTMMQGLELLAYFRNRAPLDDSGMPKDRFSAEMPDATLATLKIQPSEPRDSAVYFCASGLWGIQETQYFGPGTRLLVL.

This clonotype occurred a few times. This chain joins TRBV3-1 and TRBJ2-2; D not certain. Germline CDR1 LGHDT, CDR2 YNNKEL (reference sequence). V lost 4 bases, J lost 4 bases, and 16 bases lay in between. The CDR3 spans 16 residues. CDR3 residues: CASSPYPADGTGELFF. CDR3 nucleotides: TGTGCCAGCAGCCCCTATCCGGCGGACGGCACCGGGGAGCTGTTTTTT.

This clonotype has ten or more counts. The gene calls are TRBV6-2 or TRBV6-3 and TRBJ2-7; tentatively, D is TRBD1 (6 bases). The germline V and J ends were trimmed by 5 bases and 6 bases, with 17 bases remaining between them. CDR3 size: 14 residues. The germline gives CDR1 MNHEY, CDR2 SVGEGT. The CDR3 here is CASSQDSPSLEQYV. The DNA for the CDR3 is TGTGCCAGCAGTCAGGACAGTCCCTCCCTCGAGCAGTACGTC.

Only a few counts were recorded for this clonotype. The chain joins TRBV25-1 to TRBJ1-2, with D unresolved. Trimming shortened V by 6 bases and J by 8 bases, and 16 bases separated the two germline ends. This CDR3 comprises 13 residues. CDR1 MGHDK and CDR2 SYGVNS come from the germline V gene. The CDR3 DNA sequence: TGTGCCAGCAGCCCCGCCCCTCTCGGAGGCTACACCTTC. It specifies CASSPAPLGGYTF.

This clonotype came up many times. The rearrangement uses TRBV25-1 and TRBJ2-1; 7 bases line up with TRBD2. The CDR3 covers 14 residues. The V and J ends lost 3 bases and 9 bases, in that order; junction bases with no gene match: 8. Germline values: CDR1 MGHDK, CDR2 SYGVNS. The CDR3 DNA reads TGTGCCAGCAGTGACATGGGGGGAGGGGTTGAGCAGTTCTTC. Its translation: CASSDMGGGVEQFF.

This clonotype was picked up a small number of times. The J gene is TRBJ2-3, the V gene TRBV20-1, with D tentatively TRBD2 (7 bases). Germline values: CDR1 DFQATT, CDR2 SNEGSKA (reference sequence). This CDR3 is built from 14 residues. Deletions cut 3 bases from V and 5 bases from J, with 15 bases between. This chain's CDR3 is CSARVLGGGDTQYF. CDR3 nucleotides: TGCAGTGCTAGGGTTTTGGGAGGGGGAGATACGCAGTATTTT.

This clonotype was counted at least ten times. This chain connects TRBV29-1 to TRBJ2-3; no clear D. V was clipped by 0 bases and J by 0 bases, with 10 bases between them. The germline gives CDR1 SQVTM, CDR2 ANQGSEA. CDR3 length: 15 amino acids. The CDR3 DNA sequence: TGCAGCGTTGAAGAAGGCGATATCAGCACAGATACGCAGTATTTT. Protein sequence: CSVEEGDISTDTQYF.

This clonotype was observed a handful of times. V is TRBV20-1 and J is TRBJ2-3; D might be TRBD1 or TRBD2, each matching 7 bases. Germline V gives CDR1 DFQATT, CDR2 SNEGSKA (reference sequence). This CDR3 is 17 amino acids long. V shed 6 bases and J shed 2 bases, with 24 bases lying between them. The CDR3 bases are TGCAGTGCAAACCCATTAGGGGGCGGGACTATCACAGATACGCAGTATTTT. This gives the protein CSANPLGGGTITDTQYF.

The chain links TRBV28 to TRBJ1-2; no clear D gene. The ends were cut back, 1 base at V and 4 bases at J, with 16 bases in the middle. CDR1 and CDR2 (germline): MDHEN, SYDVKM. The CDR3 contains 16 residues. The CDR3 DNA sequence: TGTGCCAGCAGTTTATACGTCCGGGGAGCGGGCTATGGCTACACCTTC. Residues: CASSLYVRGAGYGYTF.

This clonotype was counted only a few times. The rearrangement uses TRBV12-3 or TRBV12-4 and TRBJ1-1; the D is unclear. Between the trimmed V and J ends, which lost 4 bases and 1 base, there was a span of 7 bases. The CDR3 sequence is 13 residues long. The CDR3 is CASSSARNTEAFF. The CDR3 nucleotides read TGTGCCAGCAGTTCGGCTAGGAACACTGAAGCTTTCTTT.

This clonotype was counted only a few times. V gene TRBV12-3 or TRBV12-4 combines with J gene TRBJ1-5, with D unresolved. The V gene lost 3 bases and the J gene lost 2 bases, with 5 bases spanning the gap. This CDR3 has 13 amino acids. CDR3 DNA sequence: TGTGCCAGCAGTTTCGCGGGCAATCAGCCCCAGCATTTT. Translating gives CASSFAGNQPQHF.

This clonotype was detected many times. V and J are TRBV27 and TRBJ2-7; 9 positions agree with TRBD1. The germline V gene encodes CDR1 MNHEY and CDR2 SMNVEV (reference sequence). CDR3 length: 16 amino acids. Unmatched junction bases numbered 9, after V lost 4 bases and J lost 2 bases. CDR3 nucleotides: TGTGCCAGCAGTTCCCGTAACGGACAGGGGACCTACGAGCAGTACTTC. Translated: CASSSRNGQGTYEQYF.

This clonotype was observed a handful of times. The genes are TRBV2 and TRBJ2-3; TRBD2 might be the D (6 bases). Trimming left V 7 bases short and J 2 bases short, with 16 bases between. Per germline, CDR1 SNHLY and CDR2 FYNNEI. This CDR3 contains 15 residues. The CDR3: CASKEDYRATDTQYF. CDR3 coding DNA: TGTGCCAGCAAGGAGGACTACCGAGCCACAGATACGCAGTATTTT.

This clonotype was found many times. This chain links TRBV29-1 with TRBJ2-6; D gene uncertain. V shed 7 bases and J shed 0 bases, with 16 bases lying between them. This CDR3 is built from 16 residues. The germline V gene encodes CDR1 SQVTM and CDR2 ANQGSEA. CDR3 DNA: TGCAGCGCCCTACAAGATGCTTTCTCTGGGGCCAACGTCCTGACTTTC. Amino acid sequence: CSALQDAFSGANVLTF. Full variable domain (missing parts from reference TRBV29-1 and TRBJ2-6): SAVISQKPSRDICQRGTSLTIQCQVDSQVTMMFWYRQQPGQSLTLIATANQGSEATYESGFVIDKFPISRPNLTFSTLTVSNMSPEDSSIYLCSALQDAFSGANVLTFGAGSRLTVL.

This clonotype has a handful of counts. The chain employs TRBV9 and TRBJ2-7, with D unresolved. V lost 0 bases to trimming and J lost 3 bases, with 16 bases between them. Germline lookup yields CDR1 SGDLS and CDR2 YYNGEE. CDR3 length: 16 residues. In DNA form, the CDR3 reads TGTGCCAGCAGCGTAGTTCAGTGGGTTAGATTCTACGAGCAGTACTTC. Encoded protein: CASSVVQWVRFYEQYF.

CDR3 DNA sequence: TGTGCCACCAGCAGAGGGAGGGCAGAAAATTCACCCCTCCACTTT. Translation: CATSRGRAENSPLHF. This chain joins TRBV15 and TRBJ1-6; D gene unclear. V shed 1 base and J shed 7 bases, with 11 bases lying between them. Per germline, CDR1 LNHNV and CDR2 YYDKDF (reference sequence). This CDR3 has 15 residues.

This clonotype was seen a handful of times. The chain is built from TRBV7-9 and TRBJ1-4, with D possibly matching TRBD1 (5 bases). Trimming stripped 5 bases from V and 3 bases from J, with 13 bases between. CDR3 size: 15 residues. Germline CDR1 reads SEHNR; CDR2 reads FQNEAQ (reference sequence). CDR3 bases: TGTGCCAGCAGCCTAGAGGGGTTGGCTAATGAAAAACTGTTTTTT. Amino acid sequence: CASSLEGLANEKLFF.